The 28 T cell receptor beta chains below were found in one sample sequenced in a study of CXCR3-negative and CXCR3-positive naive CD8 T cells. General observations from the study: More hydrophobic TRB CDR3s occurred in CXCR3-positive than in CXCR3-negative naive cells.

Each TRB cDNA library was prepared by 5' RACE (with UMI labels). One entry per CDR3 protein, without DNA, is what TCRdb gives after re-calling the 5' RACE reads. The sample holds over 70,000 distinct CDR3 sequences. These receptors are not linked to any known antigen. The sequencing input was naive CXCR3+ CD8+ T cells from blood. Subset reported: CD45RO-CCR7+CD27+CD95- naive CD8+ T cells expressing CXCR3 (TNR3+). The receptors originated from a human donor in good health. Some clones in this sample may be carry-over from other donors' samples.

The chain carries TRBV9 and TRBJ1-1. The germline gives CDR1 SGDLS, CDR2 YYNGEE. The CDR3 contains 14 residues. The chain's CDR3 is CASSAVISRSEAFF.

V gene TRBV28 combines with J gene TRBJ2-1. The CDR3 is made up of 11 amino acids. Looked up from germline, CDR1 is MDHEN and CDR2 is SYDVKM. The CDR3 is CASSTTNEQFF. The complete variable domain, with remaining parts taken from reference TRBV28 and TRBJ2-1, reads DVKVTQSSRYLVKRTGEKVFLECVQDMDHENMFWYRQDPGLGLRLIYFSYDVKMKEKGDIPEGYSVSREKKERFSLILESASTNQTSMYLCASSTTNEQFFGPGTRLTVL.

This chain links TRBV27 with TRBJ2-1; as DNA is missing, the TRBD2 call by TCRdb cannot be tested. The CDR3 spans 14 residues. Germline V gives CDR1 MNHEY, CDR2 SMNVEV (reference sequence). The CDR3 here is CASSFGGSYNEQFF.

The genes are TRBV9 and TRBJ2-1; the TCRdb D gene call, TRBD1, has no DNA to confirm it. In germline, CDR1 is SGDLS, CDR2 YYNGEE. This CDR3 region has 15 residues. CDR3 residues: CASSVAVQGALEQFF.

The chain carries TRBV25-1 and TRBJ1-1; TCRdb selects TRBD1, and the lack of DNA leaves this call unchecked. The CDR3 loop spans 14 amino acids. CDR1 and CDR2 from the germline V gene are MGHDK and SYGVNS. CDR3: CASSENRGRTEAFF.

The chain recombines TRBV7-8 with TRBJ2-1. This CDR3 has 15 residues. Germline V lookup: CDR1 SGHVS, CDR2 FQNEAQ. CDR3 amino acids: CASSGFGSSYNEQFF.

The chain joins TRBV5-1 to TRBJ2-1; without DNA, the TCRdb call of TRBD2 cannot be checked. Germline V CDR1 and CDR2: SGHRS, YFSETQ. The CDR3 totals 14 residues. CDR3 protein: CASSSPSGVSEQFF.

The rearrangement links TRBV7-8 to TRBJ2-1. CDR3 length: 20 residues. CDR1 and CDR2 (germline): SGHVS, FQNEAQ. Here the CDR3 reads CASSFLGLSDGLSSYNEQFF.

This rearrangement joins TRBV5-1 to TRBJ2-5; TCRdb selects TRBD1, and the lack of DNA leaves this call unchecked. The V gene's germline CDR1 is SGHRS and CDR2 YFSETQ. The CDR3 covers 15 residues. The CDR3 is CASSLGGLLQETQYF.

The chain joins TRBV28 to TRBJ1-5. CDR1 MDHEN and CDR2 SYDVKM come from the germline V gene. The CDR3 loop spans 12 amino acids. The CDR3 is CASSFYSQPQHF.

The V gene is TRBV28, the J gene TRBJ2-1; TCRdb returns TRBD2, unconfirmable since there is no DNA. CDR3 size: 17 residues. The V gene's germline CDR1 is MDHEN and CDR2 SYDVKM. The CDR3: CASNVMASGRAWNEQFF.

This rearrangement joins TRBV5-1 to TRBJ2-1; with no DNA, the TCRdb D assignment of TRBD2 cannot be verified. Germline assignment: CDR1 SGHRS and CDR2 YFSETQ. The CDR3 extends over 15 amino acids. CDR3 protein: CASTEGSRSYNEQFF.

The chain carries TRBV5-1 and TRBJ2-1; TCRdb picks TRBD2, but there is no DNA to check that call. The CDR3 runs 15 residues. Per germline, CDR1 SGHRS and CDR2 YFSETQ. The CDR3 loop is CASSDGLVSYNEQFF.

V and J are TRBV7-3 and TRBJ2-1; TCRdb designates TRBD2, a call that cannot be tested without DNA. Germline lookup yields CDR1 SGHTA and CDR2 FQGTGA. The CDR3 consists of 14 residues. The CDR3 loop is CASSLLGGGDEQFF.

The gene calls are TRBV4-3 and TRBJ2-1; TCRdb selects TRBD1, and the lack of DNA leaves this call unchecked. Germline assignment: CDR1 LGHNA and CDR2 YSLEER. The CDR3 loop spans 17 amino acids. The CDR3 is CASSHLVTQGSNNEQFF.

V gene TRBV20-1 combines with J gene TRBJ2-3; TCRdb outputs TRBD1, but without DNA this stays unchecked. The CDR3 length is 13 residues. The germline gives CDR1 DFQATT, CDR2 SNEGSKA (reference sequence). CDR3 region: CSARTGNTDTQYF.

V and J are TRBV29-1 and TRBJ2-5; TCRdb's assignment of TRBD1 cannot be checked, as there is no DNA. The germline V gene has CDR1 SQVTM and CDR2 ANQGSEA. This CDR3 comprises 14 residues. The CDR3 reads CSLATGGTLETQYF.

This chain joins TRBV4-3 and TRBJ2-1. The germline V gene encodes CDR1 LGHNA and CDR2 YSLEER. The CDR3 is 13 amino acids. CDR3: CASSQGRFNEQFF.

The chain's CDR3 is CASLDRGGYEQYF. The V and J genes are TRBV2 and TRBJ2-7; the D gene TCRdb calls, TRBD1, cannot be checked with no DNA. There are 13 residues in the CDR3. Per the germline V gene, CDR1 is SNHLY and CDR2 is FYNNEI.

This chain links TRBV7-9 with TRBJ1-2; TCRdb gives TRBD1 as the D gene, but with no DNA this cannot be confirmed. The length of the CDR3 is 15 residues. Germline CDR1 and CDR2: SEHNR and FQNEAQ (reference sequence). The CDR3 sequence: CASSLERDRGNGYTF.

The chain joins TRBV4-2 to TRBJ2-7; TCRdb proposes TRBD1, but this gene call is untestable without DNA. Germline CDR1 LGHNA, CDR2 YNFKEQ. There are 15 residues in the CDR3. The chain's CDR3 is CASSQARTGGYEQYF.

The chain employs TRBV15 and TRBJ1-2; TCRdb proposes TRBD1, but this gene call is untestable without DNA. The CDR3 length is 13 residues. Germline V lookup: CDR1 LNHNV, CDR2 YYDKDF (reference sequence). CDR3 sequence reads: CATSVEGQHGYTF.

The V and J genes are TRBV29-1 and TRBJ2-5; TCRdb calls TRBD1, which cannot be checked without DNA. The germline V gene encodes CDR1 SQVTM and CDR2 ANQGSEA. The CDR3 contains 15 residues. The CDR3 sequence is CSVDRLLGGKETQYF.

The chain recombines TRBV29-1 with TRBJ1-2. CDR3 length: 12 residues. CDR1 and CDR2 from the germline V gene are SQVTM and ANQGSEA. The CDR3 loop reads CSVDPDYYGYTF.

This chain connects TRBV6-5 to TRBJ2-7; no DNA is available, so the TRBD2 call from TCRdb remains unchecked. From germline, CDR1 is MNHEY and CDR2 SVGAGI. The CDR3 length is 14 residues. CDR3: CASSYNSEDYEQYF.

The J gene is TRBJ2-7, the V gene TRBV3-2; TCRdb returns TRBD2, unconfirmable since there is no DNA. TRBV3-2 is described as a pseudogene. CDR3 length: 16 residues. CDR3 amino acids: CASSQDRRGRTYEQYF.

The CDR3 protein is CAWSVLRLSGSEAFF. J is TRBJ1-1 and V is TRBV30. CDR3 length: 15 amino acids. Germline V gene lookup returns CDR1 GTSNPN and CDR2 SVGIG (reference sequence).

The chain couples TRBV20-1 to TRBJ1-1; absent DNA, TCRdb's TRBD1 call cannot be checked. The CDR3 totals 13 residues. Germline CDR1 DFQATT, CDR2 SNEGSKA (reference sequence). CDR3 protein: CSAAGTTNTEAFF.